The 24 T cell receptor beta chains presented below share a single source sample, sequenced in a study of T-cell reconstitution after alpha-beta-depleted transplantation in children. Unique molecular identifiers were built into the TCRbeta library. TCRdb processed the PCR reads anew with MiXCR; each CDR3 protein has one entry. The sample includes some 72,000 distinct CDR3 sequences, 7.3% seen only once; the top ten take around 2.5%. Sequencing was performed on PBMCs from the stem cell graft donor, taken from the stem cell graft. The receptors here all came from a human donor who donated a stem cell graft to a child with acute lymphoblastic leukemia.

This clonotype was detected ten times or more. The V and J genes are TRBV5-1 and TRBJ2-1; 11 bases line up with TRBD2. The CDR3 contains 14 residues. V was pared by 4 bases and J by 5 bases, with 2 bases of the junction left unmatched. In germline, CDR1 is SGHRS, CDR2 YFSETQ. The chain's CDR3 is CASSGTSGNNEQFF. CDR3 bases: TGCGCCAGCAGCGGGACTAGCGGAAACAATGAGCAGTTCTTC.

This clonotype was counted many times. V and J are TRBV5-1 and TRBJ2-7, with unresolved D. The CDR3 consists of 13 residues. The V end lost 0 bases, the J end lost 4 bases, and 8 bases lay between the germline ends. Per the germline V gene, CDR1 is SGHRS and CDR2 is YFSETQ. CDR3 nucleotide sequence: TGCGCCAGCAGCTTGGACGGAGTATACGAGCAGTACTTC. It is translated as CASSLDGVYEQYF.

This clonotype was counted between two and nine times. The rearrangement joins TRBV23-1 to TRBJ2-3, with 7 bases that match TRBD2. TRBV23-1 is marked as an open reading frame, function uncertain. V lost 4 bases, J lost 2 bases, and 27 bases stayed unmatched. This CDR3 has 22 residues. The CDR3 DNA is TGCGCCAGCAGTCCTATCTGGGGAAGGGTTGCCGTACGGGGGGTGTCCACAGATACGCAGTATTTT. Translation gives CASSPIWGRVAVRGVSTDTQYF.

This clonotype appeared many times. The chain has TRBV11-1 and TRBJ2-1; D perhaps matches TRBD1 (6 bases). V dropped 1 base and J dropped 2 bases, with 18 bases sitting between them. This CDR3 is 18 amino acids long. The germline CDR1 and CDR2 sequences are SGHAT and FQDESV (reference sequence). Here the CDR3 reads CASSLGPLQGDPYNEQFF. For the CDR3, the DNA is TGTGCCAGCAGCTTAGGGCCCTTACAGGGTGACCCCTACAATGAGCAGTTCTTC.

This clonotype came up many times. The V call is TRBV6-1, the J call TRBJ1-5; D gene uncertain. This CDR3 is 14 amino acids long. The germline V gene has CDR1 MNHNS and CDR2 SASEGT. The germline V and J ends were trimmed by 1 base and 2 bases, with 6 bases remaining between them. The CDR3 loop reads CASSEGGGNQPQHF. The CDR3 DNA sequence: TGTGCCAGCAGTGAAGGAGGAGGCAATCAGCCCCAGCATTTT.

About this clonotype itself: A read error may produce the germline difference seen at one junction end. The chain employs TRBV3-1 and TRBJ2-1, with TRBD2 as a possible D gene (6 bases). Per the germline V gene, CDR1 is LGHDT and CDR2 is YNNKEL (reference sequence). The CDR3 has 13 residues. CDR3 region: CASSQNSGVLGIF. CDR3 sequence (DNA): TGTGCCAGCAGCCAGAATAGCGGCGTATTAGGGATCTTC.

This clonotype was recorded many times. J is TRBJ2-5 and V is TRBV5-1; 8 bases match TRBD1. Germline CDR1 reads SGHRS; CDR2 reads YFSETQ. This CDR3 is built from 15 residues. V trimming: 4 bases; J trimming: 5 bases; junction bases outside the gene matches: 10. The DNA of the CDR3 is TGCGCCAGCAGCCGCCGAACAGGGGGTCGGGAGACCCAGTACTTC. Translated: CASSRRTGGRETQYF.

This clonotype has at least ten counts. CDR3 nucleotide sequence: TGTGCCAGCAGCCGGGCGGAGTCTCCCCAGTTCTTC. It translates to CASSRAESPQFF. The chain uses TRBV3-1 and TRBJ2-1; no definite D call. Deletions cut 4 bases from V and 13 bases from J, with 14 bases between. The germline CDR1 and CDR2 sequences are LGHDT and YNNKEL (reference sequence). There are 12 residues in the CDR3.

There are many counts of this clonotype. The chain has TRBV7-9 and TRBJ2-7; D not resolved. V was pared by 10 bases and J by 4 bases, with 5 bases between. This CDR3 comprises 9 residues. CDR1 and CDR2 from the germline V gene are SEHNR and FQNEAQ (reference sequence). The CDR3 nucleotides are TGTGCCAACAAGTACGAGCAGTACTTC. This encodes CANKYEQYF.

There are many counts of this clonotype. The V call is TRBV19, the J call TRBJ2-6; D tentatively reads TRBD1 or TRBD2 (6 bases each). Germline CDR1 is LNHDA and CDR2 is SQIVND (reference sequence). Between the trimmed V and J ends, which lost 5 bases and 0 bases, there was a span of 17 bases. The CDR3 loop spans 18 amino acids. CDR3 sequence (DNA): TGTGCCAGTAGTGATTACAGGGAGGTCTACTCTGGGGCCAACGTCCTGACTTTC. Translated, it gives CASSDYREVYSGANVLTF.

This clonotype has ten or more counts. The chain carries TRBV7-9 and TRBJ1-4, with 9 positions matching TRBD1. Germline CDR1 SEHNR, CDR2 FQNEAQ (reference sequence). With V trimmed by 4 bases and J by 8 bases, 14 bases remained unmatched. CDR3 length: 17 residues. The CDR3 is CASSSYSRQGEEEKLFF. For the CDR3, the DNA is TGTGCCAGCAGCTCCTACTCCCGACAGGGGGAAGAGGAAAAACTGTTTTTT.

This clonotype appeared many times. CDR3 sequence: CASSQGATETQYF. As DNA, the CDR3 is TGTGCCAGCAGCCAAGGGGCGACAGAGACCCAGTACTTC. The chain joins TRBV14 to TRBJ2-5; D is uncertain. CDR1 and CDR2 (germline): SGHDN, FVKESK. V lost 1 base and J 4 bases, leaving 7 bases between the germline ends. This CDR3 has 13 residues. The full variable domain, in which reference TRBV14 and TRBJ2-5 provide the parts outside the CDR3, is EAGVTQFPSHSVIEKGQTVTLRCDPISGHDNLYWYRRVMGKEIKFLLHFVKESKQDESGMPNNRFLAERTGGTYSTLKVQPAELEDSGVYFCASSQGATETQYFGPGTRLLVL.

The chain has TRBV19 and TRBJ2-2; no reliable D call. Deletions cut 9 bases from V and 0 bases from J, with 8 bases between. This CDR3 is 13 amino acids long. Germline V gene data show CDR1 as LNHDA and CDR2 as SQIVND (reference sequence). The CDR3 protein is CASQLTNTGELFF. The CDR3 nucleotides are TGTGCCAGCCAGCTTACGAACACCGGGGAGCTGTTTTTT.

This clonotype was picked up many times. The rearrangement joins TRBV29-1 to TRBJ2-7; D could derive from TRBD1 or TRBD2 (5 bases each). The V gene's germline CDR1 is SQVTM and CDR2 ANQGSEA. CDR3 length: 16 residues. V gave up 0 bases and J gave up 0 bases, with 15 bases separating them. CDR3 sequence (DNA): TGCAGCGTTGAAGATGGGTCGGGGCTGAACTCCTACGAGCAGTACTTC. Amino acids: CSVEDGSGLNSYEQYF.

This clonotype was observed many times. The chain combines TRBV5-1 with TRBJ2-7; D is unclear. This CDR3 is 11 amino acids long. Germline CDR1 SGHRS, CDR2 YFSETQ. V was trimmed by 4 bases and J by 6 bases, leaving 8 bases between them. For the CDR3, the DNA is TGCGCCAGCAGCGATTGGTCCGAGCAGTACTTC. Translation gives CASSDWSEQYF.

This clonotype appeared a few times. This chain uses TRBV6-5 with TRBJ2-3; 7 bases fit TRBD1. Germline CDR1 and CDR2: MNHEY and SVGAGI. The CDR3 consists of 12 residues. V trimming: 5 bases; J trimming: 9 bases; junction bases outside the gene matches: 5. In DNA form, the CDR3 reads TGTGCCAGCAGTATTGACAGGGTCACGCAGTATTTT. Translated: CASSIDRVTQYF.

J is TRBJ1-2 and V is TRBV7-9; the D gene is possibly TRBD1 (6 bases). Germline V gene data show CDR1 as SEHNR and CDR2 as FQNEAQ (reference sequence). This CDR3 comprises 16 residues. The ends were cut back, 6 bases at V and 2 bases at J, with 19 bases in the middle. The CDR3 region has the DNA TGTGCCAGCAGTTCAACGGCGGCAGGGGAAAACTATGGCTACACCTTC. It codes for CASSSTAAGENYGYTF.

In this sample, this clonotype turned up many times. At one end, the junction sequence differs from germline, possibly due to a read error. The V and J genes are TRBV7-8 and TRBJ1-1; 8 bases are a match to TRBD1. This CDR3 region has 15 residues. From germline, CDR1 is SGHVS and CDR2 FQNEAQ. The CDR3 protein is CASSFGSGGSTESFF. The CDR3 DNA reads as TGTGCCAGCAGCTTTGGTTCAGGGGGCTCCACTGAATCTTTCTTT.

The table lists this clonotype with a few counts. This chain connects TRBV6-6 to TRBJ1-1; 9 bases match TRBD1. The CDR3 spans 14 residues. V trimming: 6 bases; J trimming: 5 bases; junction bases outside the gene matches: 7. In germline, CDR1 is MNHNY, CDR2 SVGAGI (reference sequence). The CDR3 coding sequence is TGTGCCAGCAGGACAGGGGGATCTGAGACTGAAGCTTTCTTT. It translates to CASRTGGSETEAFF.

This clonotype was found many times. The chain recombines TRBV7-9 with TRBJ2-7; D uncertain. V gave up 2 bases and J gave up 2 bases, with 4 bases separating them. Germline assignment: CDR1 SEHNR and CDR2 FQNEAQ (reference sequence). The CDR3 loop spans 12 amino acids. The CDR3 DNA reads TGTGCCAGCAGCTTAATGGCCTACGAGCAGTACTTC. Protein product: CASSLMAYEQYF. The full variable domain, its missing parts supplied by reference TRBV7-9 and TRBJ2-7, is DTGVSQNPRHKITKRGQNVTFRCDPISEHNRLYWYRQTLGQGPEFLTYFQNEAQLEKSRLLSDRFSAERPKGSFSTLEIQRTEQGDSAMYLCASSLMAYEQYFGPGTRLTVT.

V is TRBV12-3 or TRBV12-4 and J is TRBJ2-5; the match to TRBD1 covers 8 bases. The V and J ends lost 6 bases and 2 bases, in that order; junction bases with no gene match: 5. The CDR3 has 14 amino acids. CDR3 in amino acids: CASSSTGVQETQYF. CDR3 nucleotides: TGTGCCAGCAGCTCGACAGGGGTACAAGAGACCCAGTACTTC.

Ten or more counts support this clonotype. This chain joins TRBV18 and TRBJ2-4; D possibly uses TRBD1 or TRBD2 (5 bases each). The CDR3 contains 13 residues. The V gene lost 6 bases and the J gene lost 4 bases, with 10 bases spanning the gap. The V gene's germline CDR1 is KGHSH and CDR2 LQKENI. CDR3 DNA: TGTGCCAGCTCTCTGGGGGTGAAAAACATTCAGTACTTC. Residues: CASSLGVKNIQYF.

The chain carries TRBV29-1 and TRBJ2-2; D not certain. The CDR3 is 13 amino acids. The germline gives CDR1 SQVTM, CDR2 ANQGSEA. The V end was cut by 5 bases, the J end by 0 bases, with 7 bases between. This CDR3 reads CSVTETNTGELFF. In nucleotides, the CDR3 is TGCAGCGTTACGGAGACGAACACCGGGGAGCTGTTTTTT.

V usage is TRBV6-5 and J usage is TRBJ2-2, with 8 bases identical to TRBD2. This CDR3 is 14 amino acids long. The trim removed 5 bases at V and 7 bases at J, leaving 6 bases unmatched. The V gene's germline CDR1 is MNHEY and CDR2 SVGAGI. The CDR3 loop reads CASSLAGGGGELFF. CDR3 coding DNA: TGTGCCAGCAGTCTGGCGGGAGGAGGCGGGGAGCTGTTTTTT.